Listed below are T cell receptor beta chains from one sample, sequenced in a study of blood T cell repertoires in COVID-19. The method was immunoSEQ multiplex PCR; TCRdb's version includes in-frame clones alone and lacks a portion of them. Of 100,000 or so clones in the sample, about 76% were seen once. Specimen: peripheral blood. Receptor source: a human donor in a cohort sampled during active COVID-19. Both conserved end residues are part of each CDR3. D genes are given only for firm matches. Only part of the rows carry a size: once, few, many, or a class if the clone is expanded.

.	TRBV5-1	TRBD1	TRBJ2-1	TGCGCCAGCAGCCGCGGGACAGGTGAAAATGAGCAGTTCTTC	CASSRGTGENEQFF
.	TRBV7-9	.	TRBJ2-7	TGTGCCAGCAGCCCCCACGAGGTGGTCTACGAGCAGTACTTC	CASSPHEVVYEQYF
.	TRBV2	.	TRBJ1-5	TGTGCCAGCAGTGAAGAGAGCAGGGCGCTTGGTCAGCCCCAGCATTTT	CASSEESRALGQPQHF
.	TRBV6-2/TRBV6-3	.	TRBJ1-4	TGTGCCAGCAGTTACTTGGGGGGTGATGGTGAAAAACTGTTTTTT	CASSYLGGDGEKLFF
.	TRBV7-9	.	TRBJ1-2	TGTGCCAGCAGCTTCGGGGGTAACTATGGCTACACCTTC	CASSFGGNYGYTF
few	TRBV12-5	TRBD2	TRBJ2-2	TGTGCTAGTGGTTTGGCGGCGGGAGGGCCGGGAGAGCTGTTTTTT	CASGLAAGGPGELFF
.	TRBV7-2	TRBD2	TRBJ2-7	TGTGCCAGCAGTTCTAGCGGCAGCTACGAGCAGTACTTC	CASSSSGSYEQYF
.	TRBV15	TRBD2	TRBJ2-1	TGTGCCACCAGCACGGGACTAGCCTACAATGAGCAGTTCTTC	CATSTGLAYNEQFF
few	TRBV24-1	.	TRBJ1-5	TGTGCCACCAGTAACAGCTATAGCAATCAGCCCCAGCATTTT	CATSNSYSNQPQHF
.	TRBV5-1	TRBD2	TRBJ2-5	TGCGCCAGCAGCCCGAGGTTAGCGGGAACCCAAGAGACCCAGTACTTC	CASSPRLAGTQETQYF
.	TRBV5-5	.	TRBJ1-5	TGTGCCAGCAGCTCACAGGAAACTCAGCCCCAGCATTTT	CASSSQETQPQHF
.	TRBV10-2	TRBD2	TRBJ2-7	TGCGCCAGCACGGGGGGGGACGGGAGCTCCTACGAGCAGTACTTC	CASTGGDGSSYEQYF
.	TRBV12-3/TRBV12-4	.	TRBJ1-1	TGTGCCAGCAGTTCCTGGGGCGGCACTGAAGCTTTCTTT	CASSSWGGTEAFF
few	TRBV19	.	TRBJ2-5	TGTGCCAGTAGTATTAGAGAGGGTGCCGAGACCCAGTACTTC	CASSIREGAETQYF
.	TRBV4-1	.	TRBJ2-1	TGCGCCAGCAGCCAACGTTCTCCCGAGGAGCAGTTCTTC	CASSQRSPEEQFF
.	TRBV9	TRBD1	TRBJ1-1	TGTGCCAGTAGCCGACAGGGCGACACTGAAGCTTTCTTT	CASSRQGDTEAFF
.	TRBV24-1	.	TRBJ2-1	TGTGCCACCAGTTCCCCCCCATACAATGAGCAGTTCTTC	CATSSPPYNEQFF
.	TRBV18	TRBD1	TRBJ1-1	TGTGCCAGCTCACCGGAACCGGGACAGATAAACACTGAAGCTTTCTTT	CASSPEPGQINTEAFF
.	TRBV7-8	.	TRBJ1-2	TGTGCCAGCAGTTTGGGCATCGGCTATGGCTACACCTTC	CASSLGIGYGYTF
.	TRBV5-1	.	TRBJ1-1	TGCGCCAGCAGCTCCTTGGGCGATGCGAACACTGAAGCTTTCTTT	CASSSLGDANTEAFF
.	TRBV19	TRBD1	TRBJ2-2	TGTGCCAGTAGTTCCGACAGGGGGAACACCGGGGAGCTGTTTTTT	CASSSDRGNTGELFF
once	TRBV24-1	TRBD1	TRBJ2-1	TGTGCCACCAGTGACAAGCCGGGACAGGGGAACAATGAGCAGTTCTTC	CATSDKPGQGNNEQFF
.	TRBV7-9	.	TRBJ2-7	TGTGCCAGCAGCTTTTGGGCAGAAAGCTCCTACGAGCAGTACTTC	CASSFWAESSYEQYF
.	TRBV24-1	.	TRBJ1-5	TGTGCCACCAGTGAGAAGCAGGGTACTCAGCCCCAGCATTTT	CATSEKQGTQPQHF
few	TRBV6-5	TRBD1	TRBJ1-2	TGTGCCAGCAGAAGGACAGGGTCCTATGGCTACACCTTC	CASRRTGSYGYTF
once	TRBV28	TRBD1	TRBJ2-2	TGTGCCAGCAGTACTCCGGGACAGGGGGCCGGAACCGGGGAGCTGTTTTTT	CASSTPGQGAGTGELFF
.	TRBV5-6	TRBD2	TRBJ2-1	TGTGCCAGCAGCATTAGCGGGGATCACAATGAGCAGTTCTTC	CASSISGDHNEQFF
.	TRBV2	.	TRBJ2-5	TGTGCCAGCAATCGCCACGCGGGGGAGACCCAGTACTTC	CASNRHAGETQYF
.	TRBV5-8	.	TRBJ2-3	TGTGCCAGCAGTTTTGGACTTCCCACAGATACGCAGTATTTT	CASSFGLPTDTQYF
.	TRBV11-3	.	TRBJ2-3	TGTGCCAGCAGCTTAGCGGGAGAGGCAGATACGCAGTATTTT	CASSLAGEADTQYF
.	TRBV5-5	TRBD1	TRBJ1-4	TGTGCCAGCAGGCCGGACAGGGATTATAATGAAAAACTGTTTTTT	CASRPDRDYNEKLFF
.	TRBV19	TRBD2	TRBJ2-1	TGTGCCAGTAGCCCACCTCTACTAGCGGGAGTCCACAATGAGCAGTTCTTC	CASSPPLLAGVHNEQFF
.	TRBV6-2/TRBV6-3	TRBD2	TRBJ2-5	TGTGCCAGCAGCCTAACTAGCGGGAGAACAGAGACCCAGTACTTC	CASSLTSGRTETQYF
.	TRBV5-1	.	TRBJ1-1	TGCGCCAGCAGCTTGCCGGGGGTGGTGCCTGAAGCTTTCTTT	CASSLPGVVPEAFF
.	TRBV27	.	TRBJ1-2	TGTGCCAGCAGTCCCCGACAAAATAACTATGGCTACACCTTC	CASSPRQNNYGYTF
few	TRBV19	.	TRBJ2-2	TGTGCCAGTAGTATCTTCTATAGGACACCCCAGCCCGGGGAGCTGTTTTTT	CASSIFYRTPQPGELFF
.	TRBV4-2	.	TRBJ1-4	TGTGCCAGCAGCCCTCGAGACACAGCTAATGAAAAACTGTTTTTT	CASSPRDTANEKLFF
once	TRBV5-8	TRBD1	TRBJ2-3	TGTGCCAGCAGCTCCATCGGGACAGGGGACAGCACAGATACGCAGTATTTT	CASSSIGTGDSTDTQYF
once	TRBV2	TRBD1	TRBJ1-4	TGTGCCAGCATGTACTCAGGGGGAAGAAATGAAAAACTGTTTTTT	CASMYSGGRNEKLFF
.	TRBV11-2	.	TRBJ1-6	TGTGCCAGCAGCTTAGACTCAACCGGGAGGCGGAATTCACCCCTCCACTTT	CASSLDSTGRRNSPLHF
.	TRBV5-1	TRBD1	TRBJ1-2	TGCGCCAGCAGCCCACCGACAGGGACTTACTCTGGCTACACCTTC	CASSPPTGTYSGYTF
.	TRBV19	TRBD2	TRBJ2-1	TGTGCCAGTCATGGGGTAGCGGGGGATCAAGACAATGAGCAGTTCTTC	CASHGVAGDQDNEQFF
.	TRBV3-1/TRBV3-2	TRBD1	TRBJ2-7	TGTGCCAGCAGCCAAGGGACAGGGACCTACGAGCAGTACTTC	CASSQGTGTYEQYF
.	TRBV9	TRBD2	TRBJ2-1	TGTGCCAGCAGCGTGGGACTAGCGGGGGCCAATGAGCAGTTCTTC	CASSVGLAGANEQFF
few	TRBV7-3	TRBD1	TRBJ2-3	TGTGCCAGCAGCCTGTCAGGGGGCGCGGAAGATACGCAGTATTTT	CASSLSGGAEDTQYF